This T cell receptor (beta chain) was found in a study of breast tumors, draining lymph nodes, adjacent tissues. Study results and caveats: Tumor and nontumor repertoires were significantly more similar in luminal-like than in basal-like breast cancer.

Using its own MiXCR run on the multiplex PCR reads, TCRdb lists one record per CDR3 protein. The sample lists 200,000 to 250,000 distinct CDR3 sequences, 32% occurring once. There are many counts of this clonotype. Its antigen is still unknown. This CDR3 has 14 residues. From germline, CDR1 is KGHDR and CDR2 SFDVKD. V shed 7 bases, J shed 2 bases, and the junction held 3 bases outside the gene matches. The lymph nodes were axillary draining lymph nodes from breast cancer patients. The chain uses TRBV24-1 and TRBJ2-3; TRBD1 matches at 9 bases. This clonotype originated in a female donor with breast cancer. Some clones in this sample may be carry-over from other donors' samples. Sequences were obtained from axillary lymph node tissue. DNA for the CDR3: TGTGCCACCAGAGGGACAGGGCTCACAGATACGCAGTATTTT. Translated: CATRGTGLTDTQYF.